Reported below is one TCR beta chain. It has no known antigen specificity. No much larger clone exists at a distance of one base, and base qualities are not known. This sample stems from a study of identical twins (dated by TCRdb to 2015 to 2016). Context from the whole study: TCR alpha and beta repertoires from monozygotic twins, unrelated adults of various ages and cord blood were deep-sequenced to test whether fetal clonotypes persist. Replicate twin experiments were performed at different times using different library preparation protocols to rule out contamination.

All donors were healthy Caucasians. The twin cohort consisted of three pairs of female monozygotic twins, all aged about 18 to 29 years. CD4+ and CD8+ T cell populations were isolated with positive isolation kits from Invitrogen. Beyond this particular receptor, the publication reports: Fewer insertions were carried by abundant cord blood beta clonotypes; a weaker similar trend was observed in young adult naive repertoires, while no such trend was observed in memory repertoires. Compared with coincidental sharing between unrelated individuals, out-of-frame TCR alpha sequences shared between twins had an excess of sequences with low generation probability. Zero-insertion analyses could be partly confounded by invariant T cells such as MAIT and iNKT, though diverse VJ usage argued against such confounding for most clonotypes. Recombination models systematically underestimated out-of-frame TCR alpha sharing in monozygotic twins but agreed with sharing between unrelated individuals. A weaker excess of twin sharing was found in beta out-of-frame sequences because the signal-to-noise ratio was lowered by fewer shared sequences. Conclusions relied on cross-sectional statistical analysis, since the same donors could not be followed over many years.

Trimming takes 3 bases off V and 7 bases off J; junction bases not matched to a gene: 5. The CDR1 and CDR2 encoded by the germline V gene are MDHEN and SYDVKM. The CDR3 contains 14 residues, cysteine and phenylalanine counted. CDR3 DNA only is kept here, 42 bases in frame from base 1. Libraries were prepared through 5' RACE. Instrument used: Illumina HiSeq 2000. A universal primer binding site was introduced by template switching, and a unique molecular identifier was present in the final cDNA, enabling accurate counting of TCR cDNA molecules. First-strand cDNA for TCR alpha and beta chains was synthesized from specific primers in the conserved constant-segment region. To control for contamination, every cDNA library was double barcoded, receiving both a SMART-Mk sample barcode and Illumina barcodes. TruSeq adapter sequences, together with Illumina sample barcodes, were added in two successive PCR steps. TCR alpha and beta cDNA libraries were sequenced on the Illumina HiSeq platform with custom primers. Turning to the authors' computational methods: MiGEC was used to process raw reads and extract unique molecular identifiers, and MiXCR was used to find CDR3 positions. Recombination models were inferred per individual with the repgenHMM and IGoR tools using an EM algorithm. Shared clonotypes were analyzed with the tcR package in R, and sharing was normalized by the product of cloneset sizes. Out-of-frame nonproductive sequences were analyzed to study raw recombination free of thymic and clonal selection effects. In TCRdb, the public reads were trimmed at Q25 with fastp and aligned with MiXCR, with productive beta chains retained. Each entry merges the rows of one CDR3 protein and shows their most common DNA and genes. TCRdb's processing, not the authors' own work, is the source of the V and J calls. The sample data list around 490,000 distinct CDR3 sequences, and 14% of these were observed just once. 0.98% of the sample lies in the top ten.

These data were also reused for a study on yellow fever vaccine responses in identical twins. That second report states: The authors reported that the T cell response to vaccination in identical twins appeared partly convergent and partly personalized. In identical twins, the study followed T cell clones that responded to the vaccine with precision.

Recombination joined TRBV28 with TRBJ2-3, with 9 middle bases fitting TRBD2. The sequencing input was CD4+ T cells sorted from blood. This TCR was sampled from a woman between 18 and 29 years old in good health. The DNA reads as follows: TGTGCCAGCAGTTTCGCGGGAGGGCCAAATACGCAGTATTTT. Its protein is CASSFAGGPNTQYF.